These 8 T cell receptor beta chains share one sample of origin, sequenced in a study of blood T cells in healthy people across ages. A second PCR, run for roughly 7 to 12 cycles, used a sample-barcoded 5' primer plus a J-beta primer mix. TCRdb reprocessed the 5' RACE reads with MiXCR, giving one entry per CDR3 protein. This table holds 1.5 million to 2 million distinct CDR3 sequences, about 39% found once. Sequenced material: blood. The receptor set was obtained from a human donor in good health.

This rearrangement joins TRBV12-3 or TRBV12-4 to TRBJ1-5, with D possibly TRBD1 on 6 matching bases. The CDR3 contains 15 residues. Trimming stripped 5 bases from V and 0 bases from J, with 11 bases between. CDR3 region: CASSPGQTSNQPQHF. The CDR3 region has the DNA TGTGCCAGCAGTCCTGGACAGACTAGCAATCAGCCCCAGCATTTT.

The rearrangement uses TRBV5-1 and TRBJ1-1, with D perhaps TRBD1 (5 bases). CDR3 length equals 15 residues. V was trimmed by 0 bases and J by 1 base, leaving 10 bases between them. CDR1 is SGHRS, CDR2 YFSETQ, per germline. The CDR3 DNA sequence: TGCGCCAGCAGCTTGGGAAGGGGCGGGAACACTGAAGCTTTCTTT. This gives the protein CASSLGRGGNTEAFF.

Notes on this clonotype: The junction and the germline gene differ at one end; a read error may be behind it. In DNA, the CDR3 is TGCGCCAGCAGTCGGAGCTTACCGGGACAGCCGATGCACTATGGATACACCTTC. Protein: CASSRSLPGQPMHYGYTF. This chain connects TRBV4-3 to TRBJ1-2, with 7 bases lining up with TRBD1. Germline V gene data show CDR1 as LGHNA and CDR2 as YSLEER. This CDR3 comprises 18 residues.

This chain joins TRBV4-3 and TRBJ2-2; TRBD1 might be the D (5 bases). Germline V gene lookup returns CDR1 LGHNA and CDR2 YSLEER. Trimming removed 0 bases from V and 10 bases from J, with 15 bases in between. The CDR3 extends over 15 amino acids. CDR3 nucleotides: TGCGCCAGCAGCCAAGATTTCAATCCAGGGTTGGAGCTGTTTTTT. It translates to CASSQDFNPGLELFF.

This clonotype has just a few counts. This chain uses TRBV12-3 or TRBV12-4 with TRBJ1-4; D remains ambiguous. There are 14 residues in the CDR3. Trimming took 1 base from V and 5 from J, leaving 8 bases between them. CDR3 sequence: CASSLGPANEKLFF. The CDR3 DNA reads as TGTGCCAGCAGTTTAGGACCCGCGAATGAAAAACTGTTTTTT.

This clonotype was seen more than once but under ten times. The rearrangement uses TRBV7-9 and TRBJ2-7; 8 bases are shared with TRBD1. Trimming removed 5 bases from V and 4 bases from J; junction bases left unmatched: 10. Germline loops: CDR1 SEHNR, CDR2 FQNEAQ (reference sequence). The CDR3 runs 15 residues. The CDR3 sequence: CASSPRTGSGYEQYF. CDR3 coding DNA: TGTGCCAGCAGCCCCAGGACAGGGAGCGGGTACGAGCAGTACTTC.

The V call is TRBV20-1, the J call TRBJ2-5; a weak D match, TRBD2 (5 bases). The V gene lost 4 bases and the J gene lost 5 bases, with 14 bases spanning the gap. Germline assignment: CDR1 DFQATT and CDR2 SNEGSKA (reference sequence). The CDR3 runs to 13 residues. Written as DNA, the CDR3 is TGCAGTGCTATGAGGGTTTTGAGGGAGACCCAGTACTTC. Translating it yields CSAMRVLRETQYF.

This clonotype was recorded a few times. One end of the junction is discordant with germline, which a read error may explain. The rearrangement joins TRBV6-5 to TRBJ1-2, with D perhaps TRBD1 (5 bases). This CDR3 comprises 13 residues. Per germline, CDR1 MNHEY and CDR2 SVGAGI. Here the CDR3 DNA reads TGTGCCAGCAGTGACTCAGGGTTTTATGGCTACACCTTC. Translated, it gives CASSDSGFYGYTF.